This T cell receptor (beta chain) was recorded in a study of spatial heterogeneity in lung cancer. Overall study: The study observed each unique TCR and UMI combination more than ten times on average in raw reads. The study, taken as a whole, reports: Ubiquitous expanded tumor TCRs appeared in blood more at resection than follow-up.

A note on this clonotype: Its target is unknown.

As to time point: sample taken at primary tumor resection. Researchers sequenced whole RNA taken from tumor, nontumor lung or frozen PBMC without sorting. The cohort: around 79 early-stage, untreated non-small cell lung cancer patients. The CDR3 contains 12 residues. The germline V gene has CDR1 MNHEY and CDR2 SVGAGI. The V gene lost 5 bases and the J gene lost 4 bases, with 6 bases spanning the gap. Single TCR cDNA molecules each had their own unique molecular identifier. TCRdb processed the 5' RACE reads anew with MiXCR; each CDR3 protein has one entry. The profile shows more than 30,000 distinct CDR3 sequences, roughly 5.8% of them singletons.

The chain links TRBV6-5 to TRBJ1-5; D gene uncertain. The sample in question was PBMCs, obtained at surgery. This clonotype originated in a male donor with early-stage non-small cell lung cancer. CDR3 bases: TGTGCCAGCAGTGGCCCTAATCAGCCCCAGCATTTT. Translated: CASSGPNQPQHF.